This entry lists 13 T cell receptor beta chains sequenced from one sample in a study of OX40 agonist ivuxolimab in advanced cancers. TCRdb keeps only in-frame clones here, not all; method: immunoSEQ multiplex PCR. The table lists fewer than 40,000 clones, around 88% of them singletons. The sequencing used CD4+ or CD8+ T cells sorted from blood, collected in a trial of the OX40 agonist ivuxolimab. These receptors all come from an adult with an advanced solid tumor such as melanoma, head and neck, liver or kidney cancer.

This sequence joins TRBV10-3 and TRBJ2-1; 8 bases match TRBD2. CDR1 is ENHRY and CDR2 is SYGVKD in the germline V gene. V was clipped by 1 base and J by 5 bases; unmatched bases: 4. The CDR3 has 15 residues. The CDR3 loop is CAISELLAADNEQFF. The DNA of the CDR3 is TGTGCCATCAGTGAGTTACTAGCGGCTGACAATGAGCAGTTCTTC.

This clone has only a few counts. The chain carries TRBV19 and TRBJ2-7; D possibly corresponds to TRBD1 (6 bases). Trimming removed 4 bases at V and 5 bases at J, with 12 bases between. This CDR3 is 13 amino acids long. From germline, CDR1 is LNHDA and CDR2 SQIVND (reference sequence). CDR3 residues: CASSKQGIHEQYF. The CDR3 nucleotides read TGTGCCAGTAGTAAACAGGGTATCCACGAGCAGTACTTC.

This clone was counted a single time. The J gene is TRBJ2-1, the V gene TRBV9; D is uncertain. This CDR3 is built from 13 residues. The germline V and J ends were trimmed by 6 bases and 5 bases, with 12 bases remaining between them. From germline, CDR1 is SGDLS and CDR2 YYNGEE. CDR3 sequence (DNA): TGTGCCAGCACCTCCGGGCCCGACAATGAGCAGTTCTTC. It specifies CASTSGPDNEQFF.

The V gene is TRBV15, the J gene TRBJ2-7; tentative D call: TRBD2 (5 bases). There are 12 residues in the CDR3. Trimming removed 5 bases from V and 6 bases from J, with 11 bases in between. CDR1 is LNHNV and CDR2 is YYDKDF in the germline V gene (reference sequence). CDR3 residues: CATSPQGSEQYF. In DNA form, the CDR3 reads TGTGCCACCAGCCCCCAAGGGAGCGAGCAGTACTTC.

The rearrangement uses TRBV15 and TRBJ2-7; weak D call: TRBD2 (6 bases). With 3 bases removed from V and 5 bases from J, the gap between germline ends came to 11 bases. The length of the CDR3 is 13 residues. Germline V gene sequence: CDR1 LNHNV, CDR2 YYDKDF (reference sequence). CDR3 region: CATSSPRRDEQYF. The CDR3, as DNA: TGTGCCACCAGCAGTCCCAGGAGGGACGAGCAGTACTTC.

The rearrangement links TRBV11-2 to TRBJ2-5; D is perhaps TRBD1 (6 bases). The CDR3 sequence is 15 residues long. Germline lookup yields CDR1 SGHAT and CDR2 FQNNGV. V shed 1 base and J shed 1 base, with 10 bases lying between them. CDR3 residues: CASSLGRDTQETQYF. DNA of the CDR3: TGTGCCAGCAGCTTAGGAAGGGACACCCAAGAGACCCAGTACTTC. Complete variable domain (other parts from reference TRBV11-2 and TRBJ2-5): EAGVAQSPRYKIIEKRQSVAFWCNPISGHATLYWYQQILGQGPKLLIQFQNNGVVDDSQLPKDRFSAERLKGVDSTLKIQPAKLEDSAVYLCASSLGRDTQETQYFGPGTRLLVL.

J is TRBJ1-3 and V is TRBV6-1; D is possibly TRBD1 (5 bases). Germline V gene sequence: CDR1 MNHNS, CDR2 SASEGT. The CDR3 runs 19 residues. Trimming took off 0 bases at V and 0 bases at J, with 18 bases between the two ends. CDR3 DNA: TGTGCCAGCAGTGAAGCAGGGGCCCGGGGGACCTACTCTGGAAACACCATATATTTT. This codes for CASSEAGARGTYSGNTIYF.

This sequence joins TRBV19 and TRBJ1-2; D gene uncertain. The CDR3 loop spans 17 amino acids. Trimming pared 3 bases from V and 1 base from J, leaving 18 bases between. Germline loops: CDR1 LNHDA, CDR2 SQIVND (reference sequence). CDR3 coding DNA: TGTGCCAGTAGTATGGGGTCGTCCGGGTTGGATAACTATGGCTACACCTTC. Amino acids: CASSMGSSGLDNYGYTF.

The CDR3 sequence is CASSQEGTGVRELFF. The CDR3 nucleotides read TGCGCCAGCAGCCAAGAAGGGACAGGGGTCCGGGAGCTGTTTTTT. The rearrangement uses TRBV4-1 and TRBJ2-2; 10 nucleotides agree with TRBD1. Germline CDR1 reads MGHRA; CDR2 reads YSYEKL. The CDR3 runs 15 residues. V dropped 0 bases and J dropped 9; count of bases not matched to a gene: 4.

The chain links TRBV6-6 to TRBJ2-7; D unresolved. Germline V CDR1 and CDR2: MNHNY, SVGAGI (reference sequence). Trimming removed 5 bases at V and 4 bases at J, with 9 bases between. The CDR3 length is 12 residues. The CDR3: CASSPDTYEQYF. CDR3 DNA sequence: TGTGCCAGCAGTCCAGACACATACGAGCAGTACTTC.

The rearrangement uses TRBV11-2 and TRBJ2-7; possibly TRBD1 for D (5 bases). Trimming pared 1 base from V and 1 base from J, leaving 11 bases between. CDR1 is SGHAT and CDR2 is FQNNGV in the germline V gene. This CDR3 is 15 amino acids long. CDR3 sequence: CASSLVGAHSYEQYF. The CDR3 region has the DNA TGTGCCAGCAGCTTAGTAGGGGCTCATTCCTACGAGCAGTACTTC.

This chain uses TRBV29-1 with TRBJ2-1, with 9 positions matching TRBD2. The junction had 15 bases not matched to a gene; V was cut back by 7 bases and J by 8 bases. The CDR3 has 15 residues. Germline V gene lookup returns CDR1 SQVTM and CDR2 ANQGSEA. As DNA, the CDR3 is TGCAGCGCCCATAGGGGGCGGGAGGGGCTCTATGAGCAGTTCTTC. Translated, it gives CSAHRGREGLYEQFF.

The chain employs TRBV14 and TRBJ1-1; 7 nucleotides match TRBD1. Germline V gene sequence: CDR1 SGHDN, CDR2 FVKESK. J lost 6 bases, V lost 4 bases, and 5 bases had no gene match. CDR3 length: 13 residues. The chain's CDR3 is CASSPRQGPEAFF. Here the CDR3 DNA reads TGTGCCAGCAGCCCACGACAGGGACCTGAAGCTTTCTTT.